These T cell receptor beta chains were read from a single sample in a study of blood T cell repertoires in COVID-19. The protocol was immunoSEQ multiplex PCR, while the TCRdb copy is restricted to in-frame clones and leaves out a portion. The sample contains about 410,000 clones, 70% to 90% of which appear only once. The source material was peripheral blood. These receptors were taken from a woman between 40 and 50 years old with COVID-19, enrolled during active disease. Each CDR3 is given without its conserved first and last residue. Each record gives: V gene, CDR3 protein.

>TRBV18
ASSPPQRGTGNTIY
>TRBV20-1
SASNQGRDSPLH
>TRBV30
AWSATNSNQPQH
>TRBV7-2
ASTPRGGATNEKLF
>TRBV29-1
SITQGARTEAF
>TRBV12-5
ASARAGADNEQF
>TRBV6-6
ASSQAHGTLNTEAF
>TRBV28
ASSSPPWGRGGTEAF
>TRBV6-6
ASRTGLNTEAF
>TRBV16
ASSQTLTLTGSYGYT
>TRBV15
ATSGDSRPKNIQY
>TRBV5-8
ASSLLYPGLGNTIY
>TRBV7-2
ASSPTGKAEAF
>TRBV28
ASMDSSTNEKLF
>TRBV2
ASSGRGGGGQPQH
>TRBV28
ASSSNIGITAGRPPQDIQY
>TRBV28
ASSLRGFSGNTIY
>TRBV6-2/TRBV6-3
ASTPLRGGDTQY
>TRBV18
ASSPRQTPGEF
>TRBV19
ASSYGTSGNGDTQY
>TRBV4-3
ASSQDLGLAGFNEQF
>TRBV19
ASSGGDFSSYEQY
>TRBV27
ASSIRQSSRQY
>TRBV5-6
ASIMSGSLYGYT
>TRBV3-1/TRBV3-2
ASSQVRIAKNIQY
>TRBV7-2
ASSYDGATEAF
>TRBV28
ASSQMSGGVTEAF
>TRBV5-8
ASSSNDRGETQY
>TRBV7-2
ASSLLGLARSYEQY
>TRBV7-9
ASSWRDRADYGYT
>TRBV18
ASSPPFFETQY
>TRBV28
ASSLPWQGVGVDYGYT
>TRBV28
ASSFSRVTGATNEKLF
>TRBV4-3
ASSQDLGRALEKLF
>TRBV30
AWSVRQGNEKLF
>TRBV12-3/TRBV12-4
ASLHSDYGYT
>TRBV7-2
ASSSTPGITNEKLF
>TRBV12-3/TRBV12-4
ASSLRQNYGYT
>TRBV15
ATSREGSDASGLF
>TRBV4-2
ASSRTSGGQETQY
>TRBV27
ASSFPGREGYT
>TRBV5-1
ASSSTRGGTYEQY
>TRBV11-2
ASSLDGGPGANVLT
>TRBV7-2
ASSPRAGYGYT
>TRBV9
ASSVGQFNSPLH
>TRBV7-6
ASSPMAQASSYEQY
>TRBV12-3/TRBV12-4
ASSLGGVRH
>TRBV3-1/TRBV3-2
ASSQALTTSGGASDTQY
>TRBV5-4
ASSLGLQRGGFTDTQY
>TRBV12-3/TRBV12-4
ASSLNQRQY
>TRBV7-3
ASSPLTGSNEQF
>TRBV7-2
ASSFGQTSGNTIY